The rows below give T cell receptor beta chains drawn from one sample of a study of OX40 agonist ivuxolimab in advanced cancers. Here immunoSEQ multiplex PCR was the method, and the copy in TCRdb shows in-frame clones only, minus some. The table lists approximately 68,000 clones, roughly 80% of them singletons. Source: CD4+ or CD8+ T cells sorted from blood, taken in a trial of the OX40 agonist ivuxolimab. These receptors all come from an adult with an advanced solid tumor such as melanoma, head and neck, liver or kidney cancer. Both conserved end residues are part of each CDR3. Each record gives: clone size, V gene, J gene, D gene, CDR3 protein, CDR3 DNA. A D gene is named only where the DNA matches it firmly. Some rows have no size entry. The others give once, few or many, or a class for an expanded clone.

size: -
V: TRBV9
J: TRBJ2-1
D: -
CDR3: CASSVGRWGEHEQFF
DNA: TGTGCCAGCAGCGTAGGAAGGTGGGGGGAACATGAGCAGTTCTTC

size: -
V: TRBV5-1
J: TRBJ2-2
D: -
CDR3: CASSFSLTGLNTGELFF
DNA: TGCGCCAGCAGCTTCAGCTTGACCGGATTGAACACCGGGGAGCTGTTTTTT

size: few
V: TRBV4-2
J: TRBJ1-2
D: -
CDR3: CASSQAKDYGYTF
DNA: TGTGCCAGCAGCCAAGCTAAGGACTATGGCTACACCTTC

size: few
V: TRBV10-1
J: TRBJ1-5
D: -
CDR3: CASRQVNQPQHF
DNA: TGCGCCAGCCGACAGGTCAATCAGCCCCAGCATTTT

size: few
V: TRBV7-2
J: TRBJ1-5
D: -
CDR3: CASSSMTGLNQPQHF
DNA: TGTGCCAGCAGCTCTATGACAGGTCTCAATCAGCCCCAGCATTTT

size: -
V: TRBV7-9
J: TRBJ1-2
D: -
CDR3: CASSLAEGQGNGYTF
DNA: TGTGCCAGCAGCTTAGCGGAGGGTCAGGGTAATGGCTACACCTTC

size: -
V: TRBV7-8
J: TRBJ2-7
D: TRBD2
CDR3: CASSLMGASGRAYEQYF
DNA: TGTGCCAGCAGCTTAATGGGAGCTAGCGGGAGGGCGTACGAGCAGTACTTC

size: few
V: TRBV6-5
J: TRBJ2-5
D: -
CDR3: CASRTPGGEETQYF
DNA: TGTGCCAGCAGGACCCCCGGGGGAGAAGAGACCCAGTACTTC

size: -
V: TRBV5-1
J: TRBJ2-3
D: TRBD2
CDR3: CASSLEGLVGTDTQYF
DNA: TGCGCCAGCAGCTTGGAAGGACTAGTGGGCACAGATACGCAGTATTTT

size: -
V: TRBV13
J: TRBJ2-5
D: TRBD2
CDR3: CASRPSGRGLAQYF
DNA: TGTGCCAGCAGACCTAGCGGGAGGGGACTGGCCCAGTACTTC

size: once
V: TRBV5-1
J: TRBJ2-5
D: TRBD1
CDR3: CASSENPGQGKTQYF
DNA: TGCGCCAGCAGCGAGAATCCGGGACAGGGAAAGACCCAGTACTTC

size: -
V: TRBV28
J: TRBJ1-5
D: TRBD1
CDR3: CASSLFGTGDLGNQPQHF
DNA: TGTGCCAGCAGTCTGTTCGGGACAGGGGATTTGGGCAATCAGCCCCAGCATTTT

size: -
V: TRBV7-2
J: TRBJ2-7
D: -
CDR3: CASSLFVTGNYEQYF
DNA: TGTGCCAGCAGCTTATTCGTGACGGGGAACTACGAGCAGTACTTC

size: once
V: TRBV9
J: TRBJ2-1
D: -
CDR3: CASSVVGAVYNEQFF
DNA: TGTGCCAGCAGCGTAGTAGGGGCGGTCTACAATGAGCAGTTCTTC

size: -
V: TRBV25-1
J: TRBJ2-7
D: -
CDR3: CASSESAGWGPTYEQYF
DNA: TGTGCCAGCAGTGAATCCGCCGGGTGGGGCCCCACCTACGAGCAGTACTTC

size: -
V: TRBV13
J: TRBJ2-3
D: TRBD2
CDR3: CASTLSGGRDTQYF
DNA: TGTGCCAGCACCCTTAGCGGGGGGAGGGATACGCAGTATTTT

size: -
V: TRBV5-4
J: TRBJ2-5
D: -
CDR3: CASSLGGTQETQYF
DNA: TGTGCCAGCAGCTTAGGCGGAACCCAAGAGACCCAGTACTTC

size: -
V: TRBV18
J: TRBJ2-5
D: -
CDR3: CASSPEGNWTQYF
DNA: TGTGCCAGCTCACCAGAGGGAAACTGGACCCAGTACTTC

size: -
V: TRBV5-4
J: TRBJ1-2
D: -
CDR3: CASSQDQGKGGYTF
DNA: TGCGCCAGCAGCCAAGATCAGGGGAAGGGTGGCTACACCTTC

size: -
V: TRBV7-2
J: TRBJ2-7
D: -
CDR3: CASSQDQRGSSYEQYF
DNA: TGTGCCAGCAGCCAAGATCAGAGGGGAAGCTCCTACGAGCAGTACTTC

size: few
V: TRBV7-3
J: TRBJ2-3
D: TRBD1
CDR3: CASSLSRDRGLDTQYF
DNA: TGTGCCAGCAGCCTAAGCCGGGACAGGGGGTTGGATACGCAGTATTTT

size: few
V: TRBV7-9
J: TRBJ1-1
D: -
CDR3: CASSRESEAFF
DNA: TGTGCCAGCAGCCGGGAGAGTGAAGCTTTCTTT

size: once
V: TRBV7-9
J: TRBJ1-2
D: TRBD1
CDR3: CASSLPSGGGYTF
DNA: TGTGCCAGCAGCTTACCTTCAGGGGGAGGCTACACCTTC

size: -
V: TRBV7-3
J: TRBJ2-2
D: -
CDR3: CASSLGRTNTGELFF
DNA: TGTGCCAGCAGCTTAGGGAGGACCAACACCGGGGAGCTGTTTTTT

size: -
V: TRBV7-9
J: TRBJ2-1
D: TRBD2
CDR3: CASSVAGGVFYEQFF
DNA: TGTGCCAGCAGCGTAGCGGGAGGTGTGTTCTATGAGCAGTTCTTC

size: once
V: TRBV28
J: TRBJ1-5
D: -
CDR3: CASSLFAGTQPQHF
DNA: TGTGCCAGCAGTTTATTTGCAGGGACTCAGCCCCAGCATTTT

size: -
V: TRBV30
J: TRBJ2-5
D: -
CDR3: CAWKPLWGSQYF
DNA: TGTGCCTGGAAACCATTGTGGGGAAGCCAGTACTTC

size: few
V: TRBV18
J: TRBJ2-7
D: -
CDR3: CASSPFRGSYEQYF
DNA: TGTGCCAGCTCACCCTTTCGGGGGTCCTACGAGCAGTACTTC

size: -
V: TRBV28
J: TRBJ2-2
D: -
CDR3: CASSIQGPRGGELFF
DNA: TGTGCCAGCAGTATCCAGGGTCCCCGGGGCGGGGAGCTGTTTTTT

size: medium-sized
V: TRBV7-2
J: TRBJ1-5
D: -
CDR3: CASSLVAAGGPQHF
DNA: TGTGCCAGCAGCTTAGTTGCAGCCGGAGGGCCCCAGCATTTT

size: once
V: TRBV27
J: TRBJ2-1
D: -
CDR3: CASSFNFRTNNEQFF
DNA: TGTGCCAGCAGTTTCAATTTCCGGACGAACAATGAGCAGTTCTTC

size: -
V: TRBV30
J: TRBJ2-2
D: TRBD1
CDR3: CAQNPGQSNTGELFF
DNA: TGTGCCCAAAACCCGGGACAGTCGAACACCGGGGAGCTGTTTTTT

size: -
V: TRBV27
J: TRBJ1-2
D: -
CDR3: CARAGSYGYTF
DNA: TGTGCCAGGGCAGGGAGCTATGGCTACACCTTC

size: -
V: TRBV5-8
J: TRBJ2-7
D: TRBD2
CDR3: CASSPGGLAGVREQYF
DNA: TGTGCCAGCAGCCCAGGCGGGCTAGCGGGAGTACGGGAGCAGTACTTC

size: -
V: TRBV6-4
J: TRBJ1-2
D: TRBD1
CDR3: CASSPPTPRGPPPIYGYTF
DNA: TGTGCCAGCAGCCCCCCGACCCCCAGGGGGCCCCCCCCAATCTATGGCTACACCTTC

size: -
V: TRBV6-1
J: TRBJ1-6
D: -
CDR3: CASSQDYNSPLHF
DNA: TGTGCCAGCAGCCAGGACTATAATTCACCCCTCCACTTT